This TCR beta chain was recorded in a study of blood T cell repertoires in COVID-19. Background on the study: Acute and convalescent COVID-19 specimens originated in the United States, Italy and Spain. Sources were T cells, B-cell-depleted T cells, or PBMCs; the material itself was cDNA or gDNA.

The germline gives CDR1 MDHEN, CDR2 SYDVKM. V lost 5 bases and J 4 bases, leaving 9 bases between the germline ends. This CDR3 is 13 amino acids long. This table comes from immunoSEQ multiplex PCR, and its TCRdb copy is limited to in-frame clones, with some not included. The sample carries about 60,000 clones, about two thirds recorded once. The sequencing input was peripheral blood. This chain joins TRBV28 and TRBJ1-5; D ambiguous. This clonotype originated in a woman between 70 and 85 years old with COVID-19, enrolled during active disease. The CDR3 loop is CASSPEENQPQHF. CDR3 DNA: TGTGCCAGCAGTCCTGAGGAGAATCAGCCCCAGCATTTT.